These T cell receptor beta chains were read from a single sample in a study of type 1 regulatory T cells. TCRdb reanalysed the reads using MiXCR and keeps one entry per CDR3 protein. The data contain 68,000 or so distinct CDR3 sequences, around 49% of them singletons. These receptors lack a known antigen. Input material: cultured non-Tr1 T cells, either the whole culture or a sorted T cell fraction (not recorded which). Source of these receptors: a human donor in good health. CDR3s include the opening cysteine and the closing phenylalanine or tryptophan. A D gene is named only where the DNA matches it firmly. Size values are once, few and many counts, or a class for expanded clones, and some rows have none.

TRBD1,.,TRBV24-1,TRBJ2-7,12,CATSDGLTGEYF,TGTGCCACCAGTGATGGGTTGACAGGGGAGTACTTC
.,.,TRBV19,TRBJ2-2,14,CASRLRGNTGELFF,TGTGCCAGTCGCCTTAGGGGAAACACCGGGGAGCTGTTTTTT
.,.,TRBV5-1,TRBJ2-7,15,CASSLMGGGSYEQYF,TGCGCCAGCAGCTTGATGGGGGGCGGGTCCTACGAGCAGTACTTC
.,few,TRBV7-3,TRBJ2-2,14,CASSLTGRTGELFF,TGTGCCAGCAGCCTGACAGGGAGGACCGGGGAGCTGTTTTTT
.,.,TRBV5-6,TRBJ1-2,14,CASSLRMYRAGYTF,TGTGCCAGCAGCTTGCGTATGTACAGGGCTGGCTACACCTTC
.,.,TRBV11-2,TRBJ2-4,15,CASSRVPDPKNIQYF,TGTGCCAGCAGCCGCGTGCCTGATCCCAAAAACATTCAGTACTTC
TRBD1,.,TRBV28,TRBJ1-1,15,CASSPDDREGTEAFF,TGTGCCAGCAGTCCAGATGACAGGGAAGGAACTGAAGCTTTCTTT
.,few,TRBV9,TRBJ2-1,14,CASSVATTWDEQFF,TGTGCCAGCAGCGTAGCAACGACTTGGGATGAGCAGTTCTTC
.,.,TRBV11-2,TRBJ1-4,14,CASSPPYRVEKLFF,TGTGCCAGCAGCCCGCCATACAGGGTTGAAAAACTGTTTTTT
TRBD1,few,TRBV4-1,TRBJ2-7,16,CASSQGDRARPYEQYF,TGCGCCAGCAGCCAAGGCGACAGGGCCCGACCCTACGAGCAGTACTTC
.,.,TRBV20-1,TRBJ1-2,13,CSASTGTNYGYTF,TGCAGTGCTTCCACAGGGACAAACTATGGCTACACCTTC
TRBD2,.,TRBV12-3/TRBV12-4,TRBJ2-7,15,CASSPLAGGNFEQYF,TGTGCCAGCAGCCCACTAGCGGGGGGCAACTTCGAGCAGTACTTC
.,.,TRBV7-2,TRBJ2-2,13,CASSSTNTGELFF,TGTGCCAGCAGCTCTACGAACACCGGGGAGCTGTTTTTT
.,few,TRBV20-1,TRBJ2-1,13,CSVGGLGNNEQFF,TGCAGTGTCGGGGGCCTGGGCAACAATGAGCAGTTCTTC
TRBD2,.,TRBV11-1,TRBJ2-5,17,CASSSSAASGVRETQYF,TGTGCCAGCAGCTCTTCCGCGGCTAGCGGGGTTCGAGAGACCCAGTACTTC
.,once,TRBV7-2,TRBJ1-2,15,CASSVDITRGYGYTF,TGTGCCAGCAGCGTAGACATTACCCGGGGCTATGGCTACACCTTC
.,.,TRBV7-2,TRBJ2-5,13,CASRPSPPETQYF,TGTGCCAGCAGACCTAGCCCCCCGGAGACCCAGTACTTC
TRBD2,.,TRBV28,TRBJ2-7,15,CASSFSGRGAYEQYF,TGTGCCAGCAGTTTCTCTGGGCGGGGGGCCTACGAGCAGTACTTC
.,.,TRBV10-3,TRBJ2-3,12,CAISDGTDTQYF,TGTGCCATCAGTGACGGCACAGATACGCAGTATTTT
.,.,TRBV12-3/TRBV12-4,TRBJ1-2,12,CASSPANYGYTF,TGTGCCAGCAGTCCCGCTAACTATGGCTACACCTTC